This T cell receptor (beta chain) was recovered during a study of TIL therapy for anti-PD-1-resistant metastatic lung cancer. This was the immunoSEQ v3 assay. TCRdb's copy holds only in-frame clones and misses some; the assay was immunoSEQ multiplex PCR. The sample has about 36,000 clones; around 79% are singletons. Time point indicated: pre-treatment sample, taken before nivolumab and TIL therapy. The sequencing used blood, collected at baseline. This clonotype originated in a person between 25 and 79 years old with non-small cell lung cancer.

The CDR3 DNA sequence: TGTGCCAGTAGTATTCTAGCGGGTAGCGCAGATACGCAGTATTTT. It specifies CASSILAGSADTQYF. The chain has TRBV19 and TRBJ2-3; 8 nucleotides match TRBD2. The CDR3 contains 15 residues. With 3 bases clipped from V and 4 bases from J, the junction kept 6 bases outside the gene matches. The germline V gene encodes CDR1 LNHDA and CDR2 SQIVND (reference sequence).